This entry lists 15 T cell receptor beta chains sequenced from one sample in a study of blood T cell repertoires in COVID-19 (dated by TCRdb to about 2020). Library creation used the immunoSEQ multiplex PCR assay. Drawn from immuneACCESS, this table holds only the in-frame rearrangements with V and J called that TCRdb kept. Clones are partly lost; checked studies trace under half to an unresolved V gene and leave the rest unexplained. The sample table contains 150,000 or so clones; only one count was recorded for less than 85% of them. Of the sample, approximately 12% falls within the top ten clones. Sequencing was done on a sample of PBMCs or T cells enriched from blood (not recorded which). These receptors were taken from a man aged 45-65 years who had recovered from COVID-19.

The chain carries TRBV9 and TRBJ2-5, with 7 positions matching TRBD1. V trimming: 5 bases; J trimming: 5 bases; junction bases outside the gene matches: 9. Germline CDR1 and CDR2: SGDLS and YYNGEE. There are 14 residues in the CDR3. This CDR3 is CASSRFDREETQYF. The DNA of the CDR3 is TGTGCCAGCAGTCGTTTCGACAGGGAGGAGACCCAGTACTTC.

Here the CDR3 DNA reads TGTGCCAGCAGCCCTGGACAGGGTGGGAGAGATACGCAGTATTTT. Translated: CASSPGQGGRDTQYF. The V and J genes are TRBV11-2 and TRBJ2-3; the match to TRBD1 covers 8 bases. Germline trimming cut 5 bases from V and 5 bases from J; bases unmatched to any gene: 9. Germline V gene sequence: CDR1 SGHAT, CDR2 FQNNGV. This CDR3 region has 15 residues. The full variable domain, in which reference TRBV11-2 and TRBJ2-3 provide the parts outside the CDR3, is EAGVAQSPRYKIIEKRQSVAFWCNPISGHATLYWYQQILGQGPKLLIQFQNNGVVDDSQLPKDRFSAERLKGVDSTLKIQPAKLEDSAVYLCASSPGQGGRDTQYFGPGTRLTVL.

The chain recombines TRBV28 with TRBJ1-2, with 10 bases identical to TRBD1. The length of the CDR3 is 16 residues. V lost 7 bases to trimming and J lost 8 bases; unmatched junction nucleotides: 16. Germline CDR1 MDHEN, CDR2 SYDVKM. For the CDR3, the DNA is TGTGCCAGCACCCTTGCTTCGAGACAGGGGGCTGGCGGCTACACCTTC. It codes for CASTLASRQGAGGYTF.

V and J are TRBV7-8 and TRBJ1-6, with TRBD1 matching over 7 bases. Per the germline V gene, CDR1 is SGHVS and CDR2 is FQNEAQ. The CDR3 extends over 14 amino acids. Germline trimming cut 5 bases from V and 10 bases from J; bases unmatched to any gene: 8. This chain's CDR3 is CASSRDRVKSPLHF. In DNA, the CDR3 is TGTGCCAGCAGCCGTGACAGGGTAAAGTCACCCCTCCACTTT. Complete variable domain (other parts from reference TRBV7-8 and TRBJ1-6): GAGVSQSPRYKVAKRGQDVALRCDPISGHVSLFWYQQALGQGPEFLTYFQNEAQLDKSGLPSDRFFAERPEGSVSTLKIQRTQQEDSAVYLCASSRDRVKSPLHFGNGTRLTVT.

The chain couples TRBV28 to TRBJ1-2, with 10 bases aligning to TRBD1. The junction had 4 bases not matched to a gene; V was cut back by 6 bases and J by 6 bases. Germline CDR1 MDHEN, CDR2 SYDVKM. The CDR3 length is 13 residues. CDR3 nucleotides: TGTGCCAGCAGCATCGGGACAGGGGATGGCTACACCTTC. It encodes CASSIGTGDGYTF.

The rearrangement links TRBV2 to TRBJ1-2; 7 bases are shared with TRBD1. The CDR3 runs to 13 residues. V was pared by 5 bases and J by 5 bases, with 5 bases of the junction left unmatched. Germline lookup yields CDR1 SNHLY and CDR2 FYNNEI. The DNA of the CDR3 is TGTGCCAGCAGTCTGGGACAGAAATATGGCTACACCTTC. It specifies CASSLGQKYGYTF. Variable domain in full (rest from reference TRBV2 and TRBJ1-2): EPEVTQTPSHQVTQMGQEVILRCVPISNHLYFYWYRQILGQKVEFLVSFYNNEISEKSEIFDDQFSVERPDGSNFTLKIRSTKLEDSAMYFCASSLGQKYGYTFGSGTRLTVV.

The CDR3 nucleotides read TGTGCCAGCAGTTACACCCGGGGGTGGGAGCAGTACTTC. Residues: CASSYTRGWEQYF. The gene calls are TRBV6-6 and TRBJ2-7; perhaps TRBD2 as D (6 bases). Germline values: CDR1 MNHNY, CDR2 SVGAGI (reference sequence). The CDR3 runs to 13 residues. The germline V and J ends were trimmed by 2 bases and 7 bases, with 12 bases remaining between them.

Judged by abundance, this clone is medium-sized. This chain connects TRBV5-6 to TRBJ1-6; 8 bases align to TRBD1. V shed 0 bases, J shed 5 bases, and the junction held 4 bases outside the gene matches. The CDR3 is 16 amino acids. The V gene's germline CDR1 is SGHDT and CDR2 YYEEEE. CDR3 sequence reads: CASSLDGTGDNSPLHF. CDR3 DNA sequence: TGTGCCAGCAGCTTGGACGGGACAGGTGATAATTCACCCCTCCACTTT.

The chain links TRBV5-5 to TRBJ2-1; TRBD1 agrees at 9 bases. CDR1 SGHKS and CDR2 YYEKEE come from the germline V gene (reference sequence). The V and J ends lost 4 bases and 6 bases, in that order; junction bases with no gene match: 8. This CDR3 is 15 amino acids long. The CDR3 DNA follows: TGTGCCAGCAGCCGACTCCGGGACAGGGTCAATGAGCAGTTCTTC. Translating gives CASSRLRDRVNEQFF.

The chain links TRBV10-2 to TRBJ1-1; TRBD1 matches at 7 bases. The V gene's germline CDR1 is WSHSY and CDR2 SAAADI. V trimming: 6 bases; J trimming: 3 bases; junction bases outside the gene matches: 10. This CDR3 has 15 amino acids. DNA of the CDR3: TGCGCCAGCAGCCCAAGACAGGGAAGGGACACTGAAGCTTTCTTT. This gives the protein CASSPRQGRDTEAFF.

CDR3 protein: CASSLGRNIQYF. The CDR3 DNA reads TGTGCCAGCAGCTTGGGCAGAAACATTCAGTACTTC. The chain employs TRBV13 and TRBJ2-4; the D is unclear. V was cut by 3 bases and J by 6 bases, with 6 bases left in between. This CDR3 contains 12 residues. CDR1 PRHDT and CDR2 FYEKMQ come from the germline V gene (reference sequence). The whole variable domain, filled in from reference TRBV13 and TRBJ2-4, reads AAGVIQSPRHLIKEKRETATLKCYPIPRHDTVYWYQQGPGQDPQFLISFYEKMQSDKGSIPDRFSAQQFSDYHSELNMSSLELGDSALYFCASSLGRNIQYFGAGTRLSVL.

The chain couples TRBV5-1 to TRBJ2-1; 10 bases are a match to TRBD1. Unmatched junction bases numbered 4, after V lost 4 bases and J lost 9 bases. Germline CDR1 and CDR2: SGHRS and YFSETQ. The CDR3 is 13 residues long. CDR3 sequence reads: CASSPTGGREQFF. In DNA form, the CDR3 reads TGCGCCAGCAGCCCGACAGGGGGCCGTGAGCAGTTCTTC.

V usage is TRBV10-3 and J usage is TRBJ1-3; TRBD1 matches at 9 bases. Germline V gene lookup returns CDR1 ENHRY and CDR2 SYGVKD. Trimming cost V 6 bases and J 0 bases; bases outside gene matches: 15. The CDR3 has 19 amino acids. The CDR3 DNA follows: TGTGCCATCAGGGCTGGACAGGGGACCGCCAAGTCCTCTGGAAACACCATATATTTT. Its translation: CAIRAGQGTAKSSGNTIYF.

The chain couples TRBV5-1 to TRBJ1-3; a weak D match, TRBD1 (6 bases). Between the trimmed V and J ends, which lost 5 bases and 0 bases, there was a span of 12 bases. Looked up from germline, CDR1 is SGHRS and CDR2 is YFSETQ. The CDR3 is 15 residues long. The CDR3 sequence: CASSRDTDSGNTIYF. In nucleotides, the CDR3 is TGCGCCAGCAGTCGGGACACAGACTCTGGAAACACCATATATTTT.

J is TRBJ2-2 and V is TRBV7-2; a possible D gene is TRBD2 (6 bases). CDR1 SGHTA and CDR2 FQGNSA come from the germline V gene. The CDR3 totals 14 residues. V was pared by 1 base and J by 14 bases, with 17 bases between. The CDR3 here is CASSLVGGGSGLFF. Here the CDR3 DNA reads TGTGCCAGCAGCTTAGTAGGTGGGGGGTCTGGACTGTTTTTT.